Sequencing of this T cell receptor beta chain was carried out in a study of T cell repertoires in cytomegalovirus infection. V lost 5 bases to trimming and J lost 4 bases, with 17 bases between them. The CDR3 consists of 15 residues. The germline V gene has CDR1 SGHTA and CDR2 FQGNSA. This clonotype appeared many times. What it binds is unknown. MiXCR, applied by TCRdb to the reads, yields one record per CDR3 protein. The sample has roughly 500,000 distinct CDR3 sequences; around a third are singletons. General study findings and limits: It was HLA-C-restricted CMV-specific TCR beta clonotypes that dominated the response ex vivo.

The J gene is TRBJ1-1, the V gene TRBV7-2, with a weak D call TRBD1 (5 bases). This specimen was cultured PBMCs, taken from culture after CMV antigen stimulation. The clonotype originates from a human donor in good health (CMV status not recorded). Some clones in this sample may be carry-over from other donors' samples. Written as DNA, the CDR3 is TGTGCCAGCAGCCCAGGGAGGGTTTGGGGCACTGAAGCTTTCTTT. The encoded protein is CASSPGRVWGTEAFF. Using reference TRBV7-2 and TRBJ1-1 for the parts outside the CDR3, the full variable domain is GAGVSQSPSNKVTEKGKDVELRCDPISGHTALYWYRQSLGQGLEFLIYFQGNSAPDKSGLPSDRFSAERTGGSVSTLTIQRTQQEDSAVYLCASSPGRVWGTEAFFGQGTRLTVV.